These T cell receptor beta chains were read from a single sample in a study of T cells in localized non-small cell lung cancer. Sequencing was performed with immunoSEQ multiplex PCR; in TCRdb, only in-frame clones are kept and a portion is missing. The repertoire holds more than 3,500 clones, with around 24% as singletons. The sequencing used lung tumor tissue, collected before any cancer treatment. These receptors were obtained from a woman between 35 and 75 years old with stage I lung adenocarcinoma. Each CDR3 is given with its conserved first and last residue. D genes are given only for firm matches. Clone size is given for some rows only: seen once, a few or many times, or a class if the clone is expanded.

-	TRBV15	TRBD1	TRBJ1-5	17	TGTGCCACCAGCTCACGGGACAGGGGAATTCTCAATCAGCCCCAGCATTTT	CATSSRDRGILNQPQHF
medium-sized	TRBV11-3	-	TRBJ1-1	14	TGTGCCAGCAGCTATCGGGGGGCAAACACTGAAGCTTTCTTT	CASSYRGANTEAFF
few	TRBV9	TRBD1	TRBJ2-6	19	TGTGCCAGCAGCGTACCGAAGACAGGGGGTTCCTCTGGGGCCAACGTCCTGACTTTC	CASSVPKTGGSSGANVLTF
-	TRBV6-8	-	TRBJ2-5	14	TGTGCCAGCAGTTACGCAGGTCACCAAGAGACCCAGTACTTC	CASSYAGHQETQYF
-	TRBV19	-	TRBJ1-3	14	TGTGCCAGTAGCCCAGACCCGGGGCGAAACACCATATATTTT	CASSPDPGRNTIYF
-	TRBV11-3	-	TRBJ2-7	15	TGTGCCAGCAGCTTAGTAGTAGCTTGGACCTACGAGCAGTACTTC	CASSLVVAWTYEQYF
-	TRBV14	-	TRBJ2-5	22	TGTGCCAGCAGCCAAGCATTAAGGGGTCGGTTAGCGCCACGACATGACGAAGAGACCCAGTACTTC	CASSQALRGRLAPRHDEETQYF
few	TRBV11-3	-	TRBJ2-6	16	TGTGCCAGCAGCTTAGGGATGGCATCTGGGGCCAACGTCCTGACTTTC	CASSLGMASGANVLTF
few	TRBV9	TRBD2	TRBJ2-7	18	TGTGCCAGCAGGAACAGGTATCCGGGACTAGCGGGAGACTACGAGCAGTACTTC	CASRNRYPGLAGDYEQYF
-	TRBV6-8	-	TRBJ2-1	13	TGTGCCAGCAGTCAACAGGGTAACAATGAGCAGTTCTTC	CASSQQGNNEQFF
-	TRBV19	TRBD1	TRBJ1-3	16	TGTGCCAGTAGTCCACATCAGGGGGCGCATGGAAACACCATATATTTT	CASSPHQGAHGNTIYF
-	TRBV14	-	TRBJ1-1	18	TGTGCCAGCAGCCCACTCCGAGGGAGCTCCGCCTTGAACACTGAAGCTTTCTTT	CASSPLRGSSALNTEAFF
few	TRBV1	-	TRBJ1-5	17	TGCGCCAGCAGCCAAGATAGCAGGGGAGGGTCTAATCAGCCCCAGCATTTT	CASSQDSRGGSNQPQHF
few	TRBV11-3	TRBD2	TRBJ2-2	17	TGTGCCAGCAGCCCGCTGACTAGCGGGGGAGACACCGGGGAGCTGTTTTTT	CASSPLTSGGDTGELFF
medium-sized	TRBV9	-	TRBJ2-1	17	TGTGCCAGCAGCGTTCGGAGCGGTGACAGCTCCTACAATGAGCAGTTCTTC	CASSVRSGDSSYNEQFF
medium-sized	TRBV9	-	TRBJ2-3	15	TGTGCCAGCATTATGGCGGGGGCCCCGACAGATACGCAGTATTTT	CASIMAGAPTDTQYF
few	TRBV1	-	TRBJ2-1	16	TGCGCCAGCAGCCCGCACAGGGCTAGCGGGAGTAATGAGCAGTTCTTC	CASSPHRASGSNEQFF
-	TRBV19	-	TRBJ2-1	14	TGTGCCAGTAGCAACCCCGGGGACCGCAATGAGCAGTTCTTC	CASSNPGDRNEQFF
few	TRBV9	-	TRBJ1-2	15	TGTGCCAGCAGCCCCCGCCGGACACTTAACTATGGCTACACCTTC	CASSPRRTLNYGYTF
-	TRBV10-2	-	TRBJ2-1	12	TGCGCCAGCAGTAGAGGGACCAATGAGCAGTTCTTC	CASSRGTNEQFF
few	TRBV6-8	TRBD2	TRBJ2-5	15	TGTGCCAGCAGTGGGGGACTAGCGGGAGGAGAGACCCAGTACTTC	CASSGGLAGGETQYF
-	TRBV19	-	TRBJ2-3	14	TGTGCCAGTAGTATAGTCCTACTAGGGGATACGCAGTATTTT	CASSIVLLGDTQYF
large	TRBV18	-	TRBJ2-1	16	TGTGCCAGCTCCCCTCCAATCCGACTTAAAGGGGATGAGCAGTTCTTC	CASSPPIRLKGDEQFF
-	TRBV19	TRBD1	TRBJ1-5	16	TGTGCCAGTAGACGTAACGGGGGACAGGGGAATCAGCCCCAGCATTTT	CASRRNGGQGNQPQHF
-	TRBV19	TRBD1	TRBJ2-6	19	TGTGCCAGTAGTGGATACCCCGGGACAGTGGGATCTGGGGCCAACGTCCTGACTTTC	CASSGYPGTVGSGANVLTF